This note documents a single TCR beta chain sequence. This CDR3 comprises 16 residues. Trimming took 4 bases from V and 5 from J, leaving 20 bases between them. Looked up from germline, CDR1 is SGHVS and CDR2 is FQNEAQ. The sample comes from a study of blood T cell repertoires in COVID-19. The participants were between roughly 18 and 100 years old and came from under 25 US areas. Per the authors' pipeline: Quantification of nucleated cells was approximated via reference gene primer amplification. Here immunoSEQ multiplex PCR was the method, and the copy in TCRdb shows in-frame clones only, minus some. Clone size and V and J calls were adopted from that table, with D and trimming inferred from the DNA. The table lists about 160,000 clones, around nine tenths of them singletons, with 6.6% in the top ten.

Sequencing used PBMCs or T cells enriched from blood (not recorded which). The receptor's source is a woman aged 45-65 years who had recovered from COVID-19. V usage is TRBV7-8 and J usage is TRBJ2-5; D is possibly TRBD2 (6 bases). This CDR3 is CASSYLTLSRGETQYF. The CDR3 region has the DNA TGTGCCAGCAGCTACCTGACCCTTTCCCGGGGGGAGACCCAGTACTTC.